This T cell receptor (beta chain) was documented in a study of beta chain features in type 1 diabetes. Study-wide results and caveats: More deletions and fewer insertions at VDJ junctions were seen in type 1 diabetes patients. There was no resolution here of whether HLA type influences TCRB rearrangement. TCRB CDR3 length was moderately but significantly reduced in all four CD4+ subsets of Type 1 diabetes patients.

Expressed TCRB transcripts were sequenced after all isolated RNA was converted to cDNA. Produced via immunoSEQ multiplex PCR; TCRdb's table is partial and in-frame only. Of some 640,000 clones in the sample, roughly an eighth were seen once. Every sorted population was more than 95% pure. Of note for this clone: Its antigen is unknown.

CDR1 is SGHRS, CDR2 YFSETQ, per germline. CDR3 length: 18 residues. V gave up 2 bases and J gave up 5 bases; unmatched junction bases: 13. V gene TRBV5-1 combines with J gene TRBJ2-1; 10 nucleotides align to TRBD2. The sequencing input was naive CD4+ T cells from blood. This clonotype was sampled from a man younger than 30 with type 1 diabetes. In DNA form, the CDR3 reads TGCGCCAGCAGCTTTGGGTCTAGCGGGGGACCGAGGGACAATGAGCAGTTCTTC. Its translation is CASSFGSSGGPRDNEQFF.